One TCR beta chain is described in this entry. Its antigen is still unknown. This entry is derived from a study of T cell repertoires in cytomegalovirus infection. In the study overall: CMV infection together with matching HLA type was indicated by public TCR beta signatures.

General observations from the study: Summed frequency of public TCR beta families distinguished CMV carriers with the relevant HLA. HLA-C-restricted CMV-specific TCR beta clonotypes prevailed in the ex vivo response.

TCRdb reprocessed the reads via MiXCR and lists one record per CDR3 protein. The sample has some 680,000 distinct CDR3 sequences; 35% are singletons. The sample comprised PBMCs. The receptor comes from a human donor in good health (CMV status not recorded). Some clones in this sample may be carry-over from other donors' samples.

The CDR3 nucleotides are TGTGCCAGCGGCAGACAAAACATTCAGTACTTC. Encoded protein: CASGRQNIQYF. The chain carries TRBV6-6 and TRBJ2-4; D gene unclear. V lost 8 bases and J lost 5, with 7 bases in between. There are 11 residues in the CDR3. CDR1 and CDR2 (germline): MNHNY, SVGAGI (reference sequence).